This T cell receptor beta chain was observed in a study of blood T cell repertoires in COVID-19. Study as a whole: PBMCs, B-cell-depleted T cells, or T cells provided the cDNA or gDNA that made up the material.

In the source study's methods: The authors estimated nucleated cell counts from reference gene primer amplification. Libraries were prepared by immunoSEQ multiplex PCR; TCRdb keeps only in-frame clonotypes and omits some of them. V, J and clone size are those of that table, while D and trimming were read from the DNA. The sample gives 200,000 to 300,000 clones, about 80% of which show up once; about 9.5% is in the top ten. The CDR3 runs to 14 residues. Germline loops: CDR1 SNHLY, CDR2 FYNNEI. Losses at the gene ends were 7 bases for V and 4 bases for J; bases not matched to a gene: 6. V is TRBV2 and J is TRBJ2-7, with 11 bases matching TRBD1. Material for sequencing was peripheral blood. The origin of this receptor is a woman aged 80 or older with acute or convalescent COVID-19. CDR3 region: CASTTGTGGYEQYF. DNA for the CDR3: TGTGCCAGCACCACCGGGACAGGGGGATACGAGCAGTACTTC.